These T cell receptor beta chains were read from a single sample in a study of TIL therapy for anti-PD-1-resistant metastatic lung cancer. Produced via immunoSEQ multiplex PCR; TCRdb's table is partial and in-frame only. Of 52,000 or so clones listed, about 81% are singletons. The sequenced sample was blood, obtained at baseline. Receptor source: a person aged 25-85 years with non-small cell lung cancer. Each CDR3 is given with its conserved first and last residue. Fields, in order: D gene, J gene, V gene, CDR3 protein. A D gene is named only where the DNA matches it firmly.

d_gene: .; j_gene: TRBJ1-3; v_gene: TRBV28; CDR3aa: CASSPPHGNTIYF
d_gene: .; j_gene: TRBJ1-3; v_gene: TRBV18; CDR3aa: CASSPAGVSGNTIYF
d_gene: .; j_gene: TRBJ1-6; v_gene: TRBV3-1/TRBV3-2; CDR3aa: CASSQDASRGVSPLHF
d_gene: .; j_gene: TRBJ2-1; v_gene: TRBV5-6; CDR3aa: CASSLVVNEQFF
d_gene: .; j_gene: TRBJ2-7; v_gene: TRBV7-8; CDR3aa: CASSLMAYEQYF
d_gene: TRBD2; j_gene: TRBJ2-1; v_gene: TRBV4-3; CDR3aa: CASSAISGMYNEQFF
d_gene: .; j_gene: TRBJ2-7; v_gene: TRBV12-3/TRBV12-4; CDR3aa: CASKGELPYEQYF
d_gene: TRBD2; j_gene: TRBJ2-2; v_gene: TRBV7-7; CDR3aa: CASSQGAGAGELFF
d_gene: TRBD2; j_gene: TRBJ2-1; v_gene: TRBV4-2; CDR3aa: CASSQGAGGYNEQFF
d_gene: .; j_gene: TRBJ1-1; v_gene: TRBV18; CDR3aa: CASSPSYGGVNTEAFF
d_gene: TRBD2; j_gene: TRBJ2-5; v_gene: TRBV5-4; CDR3aa: CASSITSGRSETQYF
d_gene: TRBD1; j_gene: TRBJ1-4; v_gene: TRBV19; CDR3aa: CASSPLETGEHEKLFF
d_gene: .; j_gene: TRBJ1-5; v_gene: TRBV24-1; CDR3aa: CATSDHDGFNQPQHF
d_gene: TRBD1; j_gene: TRBJ1-4; v_gene: TRBV2; CDR3aa: CASSSGQGRNEKLFF
d_gene: .; j_gene: TRBJ1-2; v_gene: TRBV20-1; CDR3aa: CSLAGVGYTF
d_gene: .; j_gene: TRBJ2-7; v_gene: TRBV6-6; CDR3aa: CASMRDFGYEQYF
d_gene: TRBD2; j_gene: TRBJ2-2; v_gene: TRBV4-2; CDR3aa: CASSSASGAYTGELFF
d_gene: .; j_gene: TRBJ2-1; v_gene: TRBV27; CDR3aa: CASRLGGTNEQFF
d_gene: .; j_gene: TRBJ2-5; v_gene: TRBV11-2; CDR3aa: CASSPRGQVRETQYF
d_gene: .; j_gene: TRBJ2-2; v_gene: TRBV3-1/TRBV3-2; CDR3aa: CASSQVSFRTGELFF
d_gene: TRBD1; j_gene: TRBJ1-6; v_gene: TRBV3-1/TRBV3-2; CDR3aa: CASSHRQGANNSPLHF
d_gene: TRBD2; j_gene: TRBJ2-1; v_gene: TRBV18; CDR3aa: CASSPSSGPDSYNEQFF
d_gene: .; j_gene: TRBJ1-1; v_gene: TRBV30; CDR3aa: CAWDYGTNTEAFF
d_gene: TRBD1; j_gene: TRBJ1-5; v_gene: TRBV3-1/TRBV3-2; CDR3aa: CASSRDRSNQPQHF
d_gene: .; j_gene: TRBJ2-2; v_gene: TRBV3-1/TRBV3-2; CDR3aa: CASSQRRGRAGELFF
d_gene: TRBD1; j_gene: TRBJ2-7; v_gene: TRBV7-9; CDR3aa: CASSNRDSFYEQYF